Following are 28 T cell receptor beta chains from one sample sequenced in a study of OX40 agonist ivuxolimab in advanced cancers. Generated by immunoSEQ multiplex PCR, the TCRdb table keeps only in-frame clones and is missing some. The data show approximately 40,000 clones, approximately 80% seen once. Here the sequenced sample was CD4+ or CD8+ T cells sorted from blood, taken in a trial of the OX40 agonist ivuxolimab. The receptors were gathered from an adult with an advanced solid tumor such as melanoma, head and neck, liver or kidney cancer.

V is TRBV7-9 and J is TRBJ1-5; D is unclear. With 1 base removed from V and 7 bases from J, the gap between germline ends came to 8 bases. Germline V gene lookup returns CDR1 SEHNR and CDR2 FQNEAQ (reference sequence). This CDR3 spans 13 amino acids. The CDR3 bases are TGTGCCAGCAGCTTAGATGCGGACCAGCCCCAGCATTTT. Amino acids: CASSLDADQPQHF.

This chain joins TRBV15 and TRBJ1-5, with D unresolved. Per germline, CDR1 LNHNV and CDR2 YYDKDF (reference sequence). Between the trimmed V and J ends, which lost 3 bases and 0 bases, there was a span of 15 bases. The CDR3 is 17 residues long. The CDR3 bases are TGTGCCACCAGCAGTGGGGAACTGGGATTTAGCAATCAGCCCCAGCATTTT. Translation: CATSSGELGFSNQPQHF. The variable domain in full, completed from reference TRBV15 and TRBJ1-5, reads DAMVIQNPRYQVTQFGKPVTLSCSQTLNHNVMYWYQQKSSQAPKLLFHYYDKDFNNEADTPDNFQSRRPNTSFCFLDIRSPGLGDTAMYLCATSSGELGFSNQPQHFGDGTRLSIL.

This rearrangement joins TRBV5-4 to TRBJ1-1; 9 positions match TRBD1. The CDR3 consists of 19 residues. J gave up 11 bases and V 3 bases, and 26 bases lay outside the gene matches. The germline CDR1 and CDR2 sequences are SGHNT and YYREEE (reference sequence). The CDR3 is CASSWEPEQGAEGDDEAFF. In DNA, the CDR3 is TGTGCCAGCAGCTGGGAACCTGAACAGGGGGCGGAGGGGGATGATGAGGCTTTCTTT.

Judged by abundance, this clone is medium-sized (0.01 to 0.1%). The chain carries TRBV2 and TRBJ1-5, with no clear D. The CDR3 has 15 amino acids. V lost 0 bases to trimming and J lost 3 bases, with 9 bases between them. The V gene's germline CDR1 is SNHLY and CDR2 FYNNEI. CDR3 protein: CASSEAYILNQPQHF. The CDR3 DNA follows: TGTGCCAGCAGTGAAGCGTACATTCTCAATCAGCCCCAGCATTTT.

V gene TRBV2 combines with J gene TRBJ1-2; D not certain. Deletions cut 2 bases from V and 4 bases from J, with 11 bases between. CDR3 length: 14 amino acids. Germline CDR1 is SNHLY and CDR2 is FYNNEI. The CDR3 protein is CASSELPPFYGYTF. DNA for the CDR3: TGTGCCAGCAGTGAATTACCCCCCTTCTATGGCTACACCTTC.

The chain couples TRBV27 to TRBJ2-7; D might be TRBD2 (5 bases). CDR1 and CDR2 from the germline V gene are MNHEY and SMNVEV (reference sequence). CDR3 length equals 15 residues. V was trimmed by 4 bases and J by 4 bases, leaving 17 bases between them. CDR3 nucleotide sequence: TGTGCCAGCAGTTCCCCCTTGAGGGCCAAATACGAGCAGTACTTC. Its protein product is CASSSPLRAKYEQYF.

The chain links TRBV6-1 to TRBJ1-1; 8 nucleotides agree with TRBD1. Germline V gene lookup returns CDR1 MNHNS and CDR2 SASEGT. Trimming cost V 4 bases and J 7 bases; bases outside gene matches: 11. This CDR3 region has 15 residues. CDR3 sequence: CASSAQTGAVIEAFF. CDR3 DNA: TGTGCCAGCAGTGCCCAGACAGGGGCAGTGATTGAAGCTTTCTTT.

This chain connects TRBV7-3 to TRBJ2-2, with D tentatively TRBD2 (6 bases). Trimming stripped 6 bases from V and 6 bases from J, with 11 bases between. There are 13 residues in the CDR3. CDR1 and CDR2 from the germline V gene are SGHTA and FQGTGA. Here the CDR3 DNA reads TGTGCCAGCAGTCGGGGGACTGCCGGGGAGCTGTTTTTT. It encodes CASSRGTAGELFF.

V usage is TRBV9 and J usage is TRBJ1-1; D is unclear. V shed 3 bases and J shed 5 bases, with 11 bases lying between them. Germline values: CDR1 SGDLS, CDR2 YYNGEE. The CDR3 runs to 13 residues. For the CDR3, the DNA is TGTGCCAGCAGCGCCGAGGGCGGTACTGAAGCTTTCTTT. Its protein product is CASSAEGGTEAFF.

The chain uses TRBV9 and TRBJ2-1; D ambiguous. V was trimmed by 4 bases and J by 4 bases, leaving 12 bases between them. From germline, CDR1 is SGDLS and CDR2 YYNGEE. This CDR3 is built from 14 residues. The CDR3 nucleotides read TGTGCCAGCAGCCCAGCGACCCTGTACAATGAGCAGTTCTTC. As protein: CASSPATLYNEQFF. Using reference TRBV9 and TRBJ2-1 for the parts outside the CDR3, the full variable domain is DSGVTQTPKHLITATGQRVTLRCSPRSGDLSVYWYQQSLDQGLQFLIQYYNGEERAKGNILERFSAQQFPDLHSELNLSSLELGDSALYFCASSPATLYNEQFFGPGTRLTVL.

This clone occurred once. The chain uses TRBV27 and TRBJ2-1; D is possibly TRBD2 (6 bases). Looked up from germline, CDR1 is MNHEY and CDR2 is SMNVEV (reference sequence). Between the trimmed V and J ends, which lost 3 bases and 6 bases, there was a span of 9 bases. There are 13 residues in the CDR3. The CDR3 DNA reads TGTGCCAGCAGTTTGGGACTGGGCAATGAGCAGTTCTTC. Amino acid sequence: CASSLGLGNEQFF.

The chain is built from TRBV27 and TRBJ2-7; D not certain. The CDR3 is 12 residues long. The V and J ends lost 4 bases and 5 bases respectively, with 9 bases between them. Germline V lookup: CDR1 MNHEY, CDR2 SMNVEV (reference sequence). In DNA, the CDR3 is TGTGCCAGCAGTTCGGCTCTCGACGAGCAGTACTTC. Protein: CASSSALDEQYF.

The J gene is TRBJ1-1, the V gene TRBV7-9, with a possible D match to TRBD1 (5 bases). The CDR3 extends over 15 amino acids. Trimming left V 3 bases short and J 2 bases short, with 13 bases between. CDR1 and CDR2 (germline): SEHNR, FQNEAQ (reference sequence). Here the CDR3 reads CASSLTATSNTEAFF. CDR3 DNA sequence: TGTGCCAGCAGCTTGACAGCCACATCAAACACTGAAGCTTTCTTT. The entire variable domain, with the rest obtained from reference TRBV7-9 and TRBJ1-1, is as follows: DTGVSQNPRHKITKRGQNVTFRCDPISEHNRLYWYRQTLGQGPEFLTYFQNEAQLEKSRLLSDRFSAERPKGSFSTLEIQRTEQGDSAMYLCASSLTATSNTEAFFGQGTRLTVV.

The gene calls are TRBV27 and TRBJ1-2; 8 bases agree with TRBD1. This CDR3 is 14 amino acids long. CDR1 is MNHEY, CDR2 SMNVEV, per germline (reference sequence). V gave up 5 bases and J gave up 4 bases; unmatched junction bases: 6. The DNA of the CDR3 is TGTGCCAGCAGTCCCCAGGGGGCTGGCTATGGCTACACCTTC. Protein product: CASSPQGAGYGYTF.

The CDR3 DNA is TGTGCCAGCAGTTGGGACAAGAACACTGAAGCTTTCTTT. This translates into CASSWDKNTEAFF. This chain connects TRBV6-5 to TRBJ1-1; D is perhaps TRBD1 (6 bases). CDR1 and CDR2 (germline): MNHEY, SVGAGI. The CDR3 spans 13 residues. With 4 bases removed from V and 1 base from J, the gap between germline ends came to 7 bases.

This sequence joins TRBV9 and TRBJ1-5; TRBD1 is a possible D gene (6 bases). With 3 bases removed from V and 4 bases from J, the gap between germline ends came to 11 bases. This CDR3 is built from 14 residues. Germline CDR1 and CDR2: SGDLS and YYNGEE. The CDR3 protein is CASSESGANQPQHF. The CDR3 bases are TGTGCCAGCAGCGAATCAGGGGCTAATCAGCCCCAGCATTTT.

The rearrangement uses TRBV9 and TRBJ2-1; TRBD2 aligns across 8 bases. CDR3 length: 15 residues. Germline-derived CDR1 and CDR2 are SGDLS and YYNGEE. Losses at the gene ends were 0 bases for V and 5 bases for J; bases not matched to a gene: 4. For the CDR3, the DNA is TGTGCCAGCAGCGTAGCGGGGGGGCTCGACAATGAGCAGTTCTTC. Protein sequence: CASSVAGGLDNEQFF.

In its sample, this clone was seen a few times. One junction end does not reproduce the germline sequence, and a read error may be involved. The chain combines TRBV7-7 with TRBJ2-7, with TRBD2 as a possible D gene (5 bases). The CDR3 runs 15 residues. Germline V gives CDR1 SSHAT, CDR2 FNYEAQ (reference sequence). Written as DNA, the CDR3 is TGTGCTAGCAGCTTAGCTTTCGGGGATCTATACGAGCAGTACTTC. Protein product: CASSLAFGDLYEQYF.

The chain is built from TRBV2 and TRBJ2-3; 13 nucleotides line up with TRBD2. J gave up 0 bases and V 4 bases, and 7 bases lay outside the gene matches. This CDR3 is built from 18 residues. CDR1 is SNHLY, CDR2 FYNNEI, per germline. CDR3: CASSVELAGGPSTDTQYF. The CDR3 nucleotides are TGTGCCAGCAGTGTGGAACTAGCGGGAGGGCCTAGCACAGATACGCAGTATTTT.

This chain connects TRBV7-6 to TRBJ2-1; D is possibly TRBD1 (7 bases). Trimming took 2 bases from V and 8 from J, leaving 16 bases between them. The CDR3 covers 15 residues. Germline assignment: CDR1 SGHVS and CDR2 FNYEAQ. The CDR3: CASSLRRGPTDEQFF. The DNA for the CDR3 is TGTGCCAGCAGCTTAAGGAGGGGGCCTACCGATGAGCAGTTCTTC.

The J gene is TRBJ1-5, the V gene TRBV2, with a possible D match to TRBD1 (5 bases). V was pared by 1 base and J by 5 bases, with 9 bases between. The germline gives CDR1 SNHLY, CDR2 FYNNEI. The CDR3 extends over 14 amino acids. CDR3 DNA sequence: TGTGCCAGCAGTGAAGATCCAGGGCATCAGCCCCAGCATTTT. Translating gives CASSEDPGHQPQHF.

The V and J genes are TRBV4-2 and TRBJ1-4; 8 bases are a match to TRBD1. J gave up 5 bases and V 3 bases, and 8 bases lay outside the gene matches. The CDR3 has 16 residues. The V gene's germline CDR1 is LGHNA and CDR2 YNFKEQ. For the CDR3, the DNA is TGTGCCAGCAGCCAGGATCTGACAGGGGCGAATGAAAAACTGTTTTTT. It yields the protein CASSQDLTGANEKLFF.

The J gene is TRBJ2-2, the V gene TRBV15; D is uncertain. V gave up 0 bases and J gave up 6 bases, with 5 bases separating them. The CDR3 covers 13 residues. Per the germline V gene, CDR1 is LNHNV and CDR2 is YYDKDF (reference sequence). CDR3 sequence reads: CATSREAPGELFF. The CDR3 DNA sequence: TGTGCCACCAGCAGAGAGGCTCCCGGGGAGCTGTTTTTT.

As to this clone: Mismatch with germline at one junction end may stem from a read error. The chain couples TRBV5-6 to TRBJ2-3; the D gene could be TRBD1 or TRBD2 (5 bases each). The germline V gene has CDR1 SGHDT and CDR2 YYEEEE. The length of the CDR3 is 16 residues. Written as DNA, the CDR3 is TGTGCCAGCACCTTGGGGACCCAGACTAGCACAGATACGCAGTATTTT. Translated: CASTLGTQTSTDTQYF.

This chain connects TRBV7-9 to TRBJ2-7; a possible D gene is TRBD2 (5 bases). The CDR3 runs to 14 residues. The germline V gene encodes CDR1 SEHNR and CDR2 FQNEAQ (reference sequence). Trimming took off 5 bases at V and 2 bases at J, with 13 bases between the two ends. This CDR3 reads CASSPEAATYEQYF. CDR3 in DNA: TGTGCCAGCAGCCCGGAAGCGGCGACCTACGAGCAGTACTTC.

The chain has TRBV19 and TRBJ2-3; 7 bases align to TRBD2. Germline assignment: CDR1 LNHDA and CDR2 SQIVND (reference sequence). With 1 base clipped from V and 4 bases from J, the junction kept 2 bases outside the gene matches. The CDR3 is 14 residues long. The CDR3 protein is CASSIGLAADTQYF. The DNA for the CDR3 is TGTGCCAGTAGTATAGGCCTAGCGGCAGATACGCAGTATTTT.

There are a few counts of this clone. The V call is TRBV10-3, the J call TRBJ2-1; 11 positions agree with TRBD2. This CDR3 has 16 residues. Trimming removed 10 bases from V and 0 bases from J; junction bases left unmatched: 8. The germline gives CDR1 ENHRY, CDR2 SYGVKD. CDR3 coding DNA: TGTGCCAGCCGACCTACTAGCGGGAGCTCCTACAATGAGCAGTTCTTC. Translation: CASRPTSGSSYNEQFF.

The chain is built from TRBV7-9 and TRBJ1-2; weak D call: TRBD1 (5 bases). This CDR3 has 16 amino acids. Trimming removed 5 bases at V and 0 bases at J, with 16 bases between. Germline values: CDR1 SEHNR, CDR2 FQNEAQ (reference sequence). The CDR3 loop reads CASSPPVQTANYGYTF. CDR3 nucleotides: TGTGCCAGCAGCCCTCCGGTCCAGACAGCTAACTATGGCTACACCTTC. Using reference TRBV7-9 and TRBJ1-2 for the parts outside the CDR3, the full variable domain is DTGVSQNPRHKITKRGQNVTFRCDPISEHNRLYWYRQTLGQGPEFLTYFQNEAQLEKSRLLSDRFSAERPKGSFSTLEIQRTEQGDSAMYLCASSPPVQTANYGYTFGSGTRLTVV.